The present T cell receptor (beta chain) was sequenced within a study of early T cells in non-severe SARS-CoV-2 infection. Study-level information: It was bulk RNA from unsorted whole blood that was sequenced, and the chains were unpaired.

cDNA molecules, individually, were tagged with unique molecular identifiers. TCRdb reprocessed the 5' RACE reads with MiXCR, giving one entry per CDR3 protein. The profile shows about 80,000 distinct CDR3 sequences, 12% of them singletons. This clonotype was picked up many times. Antigen specificity is unknown. Findings and caveats of the study: The matching step, a VDJdb search, favored anti-spike CD8 responses and missed private and CD4 specificities.

V lost 6 bases, J lost 9 bases, and 25 bases lay in between. This CDR3 region has 15 residues. Germline V gives CDR1 SGDLS, CDR2 YYNGEE. This receptor was obtained from an adult who was a healthcare worker with PCR-confirmed SARS-CoV-2 infection or an uninfected control (not recorded which). The donor label of this sample is uncertain. The chain employs TRBV9 and TRBJ2-7; the D gene is possibly TRBD1 (5 bases). The sequencing here drew on whole blood, taken at baseline. CDR3: CASKGAGRAAEAQYF. CDR3 bases: TGTGCCAGCAAAGGGGCCGGCAGGGCCGCCGAAGCGCAGTACTTC.